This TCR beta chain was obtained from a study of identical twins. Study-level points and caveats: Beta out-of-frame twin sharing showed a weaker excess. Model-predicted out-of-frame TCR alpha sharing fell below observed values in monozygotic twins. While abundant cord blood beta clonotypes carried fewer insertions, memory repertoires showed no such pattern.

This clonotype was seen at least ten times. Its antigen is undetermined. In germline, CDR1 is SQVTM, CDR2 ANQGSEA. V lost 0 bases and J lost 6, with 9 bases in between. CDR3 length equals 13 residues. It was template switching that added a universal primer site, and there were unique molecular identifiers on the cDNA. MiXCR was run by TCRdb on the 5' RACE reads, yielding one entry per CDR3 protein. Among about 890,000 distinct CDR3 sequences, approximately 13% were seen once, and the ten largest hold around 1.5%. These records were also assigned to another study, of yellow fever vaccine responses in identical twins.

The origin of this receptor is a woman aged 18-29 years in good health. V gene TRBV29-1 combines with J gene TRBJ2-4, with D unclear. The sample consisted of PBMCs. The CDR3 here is CSVEDSKINIQYF. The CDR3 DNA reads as TGCAGCGTTGAAGACTCAAAGATAAACATTCAGTACTTC. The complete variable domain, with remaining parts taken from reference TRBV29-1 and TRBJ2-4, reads SAVISQKPSRDICQRGTSLTIQCQVDSQVTMMFWYRQQPGQSLTLIATANQGSEATYESGFVIDKFPISRPNLTFSTLTVSNMSPEDSSIYLCSVEDSKINIQYFGAGTRLSVL.